The 23 T cell receptor beta chains listed next were all sequenced from one sample in a study of radiation and T cells in renal cell carcinoma. Assay used: immunoSEQ multiplex PCR; TCRdb lists only in-frame clones, some missing. The data show about 90,000 clones, roughly 84% seen once. Stated time point: blood 4 weeks post-SBRT, at nephrectomy. The treatment: 15 Gy SBRT to primary tumor, nephrectomy 4 weeks later. The specimen comprised blood, sampled from a patient whose treatment included radiotherapy and nephrectomy. These TCRs come from a man between 60 and 75 years old with renal cell carcinoma.

CDR3 loop: CASSLRPWTSGGYNEQFF. The CDR3 DNA sequence: TGCGCCAGCAGCTTGAGGCCCTGGACTAGCGGGGGATACAATGAGCAGTTCTTC. The chain combines TRBV5-1 with TRBJ2-1, with 13 bases lining up with TRBD2. This CDR3 has 18 amino acids. V lost 1 base and J lost 4; bases outside the gene matches: 8. The germline CDR1 and CDR2 sequences are SGHRS and YFSETQ.

The V call is TRBV7-8, the J call TRBJ1-5; 10 bases align to TRBD1. CDR1 is SGHVS, CDR2 FQNEAQ, per germline. Losses at the gene ends were 5 bases for V and 1 base for J; bases not matched to a gene: 5. This CDR3 has 16 amino acids. Written as DNA, the CDR3 is TGTGCCAGCAGCCCTAGACAGGGGGCGAGCAATCAGCCCCAGCATTTT. This sequence encodes CASSPRQGASNQPQHF.

The chain couples TRBV6-6 to TRBJ2-1, with a possible D match to TRBD1 (6 bases). From germline, CDR1 is MNHNY and CDR2 SVGAGI (reference sequence). This CDR3 is 14 amino acids long. Trimming left V 5 bases short and J 6 bases short, with 14 bases between. The CDR3 spells CASSNPTGVNEQFF. The CDR3, as DNA: TGTGCCAGCAGTAACCCGACAGGAGTCAATGAGCAGTTCTTC.

CDR3 protein: CASSEGRNQPQHF. The DNA of the CDR3 is TGTGCCAGCAGTGAAGGCAGAAATCAGCCCCAGCATTTT. V and J are TRBV6-1 and TRBJ1-5; D call uncertain. The CDR3 runs 13 residues. Per germline, CDR1 MNHNS and CDR2 SASEGT. The V end lost 1 base, the J end lost 4 bases, and 5 bases lay between the germline ends.

In its sample, this clone was seen a few times. This chain links TRBV29-1 with TRBJ2-7, with TRBD2 matching 14 bases. CDR3 length: 16 amino acids. Germline V gives CDR1 SQVTM, CDR2 ANQGSEA. The V gene end was trimmed by 3 bases and the J gene end by 3 bases; junction bases not matched to a gene: 7. CDR3 loop: CSVDSGTSGSSYEQYF. The CDR3, as DNA: TGCAGCGTTGATTCCGGGACTAGCGGGAGTAGCTACGAGCAGTACTTC.

The chain recombines TRBV10-3 with TRBJ2-7, with D uncertain. Deletions cut 3 bases from V and 0 bases from J, with 9 bases between. The CDR3 covers 14 residues. Germline CDR1 ENHRY, CDR2 SYGVKD. This CDR3 reads CAISDRPSSYEQYF. The CDR3 bases are TGTGCCATCAGTGACAGACCTAGCTCCTACGAGCAGTACTTC.

The genes are TRBV29-1 and TRBJ2-7; no clear D. The CDR3 is made up of 13 amino acids. Trimming cost V 0 bases and J 3 bases, with 9 bases left between them. Germline assignment: CDR1 SQVTM and CDR2 ANQGSEA. CDR3 region: CSVEDSNHYEQYF. CDR3 sequence (DNA): TGCAGCGTTGAAGATTCAAATCACTACGAGCAGTACTTC.

The V and J genes are TRBV10-3 and TRBJ1-2, with 10 nucleotides matching TRBD1. The V gene end was trimmed by 2 bases and the J gene end by 6 bases; junction bases not matched to a gene: 3. The CDR3 totals 14 residues. CDR1 is ENHRY and CDR2 is SYGVKD in the germline V gene. CDR3 coding DNA: TGTGCCATCAGTGAGCCGACAGGGGGCGATGGCTACACCTTC. This gives the protein CAISEPTGGDGYTF.

V usage is TRBV4-1 and J usage is TRBJ2-7; the match to TRBD1 covers 8 bases. Germline V gene sequence: CDR1 MGHRA, CDR2 YSYEKL. V was clipped by 1 base and J by 3 bases; unmatched bases: 8. The CDR3 spans 16 residues. In nucleotides, the CDR3 is TGCGCCAGCAGCCAAGCCGGGACAGGCGGGTTCTACGAGCAGTACTTC. As protein: CASSQAGTGGFYEQYF.

This rearrangement joins TRBV5-6 to TRBJ2-7, with TRBD2 matching over 15 bases. The CDR3 consists of 16 residues. V lost 0 bases to trimming and J lost 5 bases; unmatched junction nucleotides: 3. Germline CDR1 reads SGHDT; CDR2 reads YYEEEE. The CDR3: CASSLGTSGRAHEQYF. CDR3 bases: TGTGCCAGCAGCTTGGGGACTAGCGGGAGGGCCCACGAGCAGTACTTC.

The J gene is TRBJ2-7, the V gene TRBV7-2, with 8 bases fitting TRBD2. Trimming removed 0 bases from V and 4 bases from J; junction bases left unmatched: 8. The germline CDR1 and CDR2 sequences are SGHTA and FQGNSA. CDR3 length: 16 amino acids. This CDR3 is CASSLALAGGPYEQYF. CDR3 DNA sequence: TGTGCCAGCAGCTTAGCGCTGGCGGGAGGACCTTACGAGCAGTACTTC.

The V call is TRBV9, the J call TRBJ2-7; a weak D match, TRBD2 (5 bases). The CDR3 has 14 amino acids. The V gene's germline CDR1 is SGDLS and CDR2 YYNGEE. The ends were cut back, 0 bases at V and 6 bases at J, with 13 bases in the middle. The CDR3 DNA follows: TGTGCCAGCAGCGTAGTTGATTCGGCGGGCGAGCAGTACTTC. It codes for CASSVVDSAGEQYF. Based on the CDR3 plus reference TRBV9 and TRBJ2-7, the full variable domain is DSGVTQTPKHLITATGQRVTLRCSPRSGDLSVYWYQQSLDQGLQFLIQYYNGEERAKGNILERFSAQQFPDLHSELNLSSLELGDSALYFCASSVVDSAGEQYFGPGTRLTVT.

The V gene is TRBV6-6, the J gene TRBJ1-5; D might be TRBD1 (5 bases). From germline, CDR1 is MNHNY and CDR2 SVGAGI (reference sequence). The CDR3 length is 12 residues. Trimming took off 0 bases at V and 13 bases at J, with 10 bases between the two ends. This chain's CDR3 is CASSYSSGTQHF. CDR3 DNA: TGTGCCAGCAGTTACTCGTCGGGGACTCAGCATTTT.

The chain has TRBV11-3 and TRBJ2-1; TRBD1 is a possible D gene (5 bases). CDR1 is SGHNT, CDR2 YENEEA, per germline. The CDR3 has 14 amino acids. Trimming stripped 5 bases from V and 6 bases from J, with 14 bases between. CDR3 loop: CASSRRQPGNEQFF. DNA of the CDR3: TGTGCCAGCAGCCGTCGACAGCCGGGCAATGAGCAGTTCTTC. Drawing the rest from reference TRBV11-3 and TRBJ2-1, the complete variable domain is EAGVVQSPRYKIIEKKQPVAFWCNPISGHNTLYWYLQNLGQGPELLIRYENEEAVDDSQLPKDRFSAERLKGVDSTLKIQPAELGDSAVYLCASSRRQPGNEQFFGPGTRLTVL.

The chain carries TRBV18 and TRBJ2-1; 14 nucleotides align to TRBD2. Germline lookup yields CDR1 KGHSH and CDR2 LQKENI. Unmatched junction bases numbered 5, after V lost 8 bases and J lost 5 bases. This CDR3 spans 15 amino acids. DNA of the CDR3: TGTGCCAGCCAGATGGGACTAGCGGGGGACAATGAGCAGTTCTTC. It codes for CASQMGLAGDNEQFF.

J is TRBJ2-1 and V is TRBV4-1; D assignment may be TRBD1 or TRBD2 (5 bases each). With 1 base removed from V and 2 bases from J, the gap between germline ends came to 15 bases. The CDR3 has 17 amino acids. CDR1 and CDR2 (germline): MGHRA, YSYEKL. The CDR3 protein is CASSQGDGRDPYNEQFF. CDR3 nucleotides: TGCGCCAGCAGCCAAGGGGACGGCCGGGACCCCTACAATGAGCAGTTCTTC.

This chain links TRBV6-5 with TRBJ1-1; 7 bases fit TRBD1. Germline V gives CDR1 MNHEY, CDR2 SVGAGI. The trim removed 6 bases at V and 4 bases at J, leaving 5 bases unmatched. This CDR3 is built from 13 residues. The CDR3 DNA is TGTGCCAGCAGACCGACAGGGACCACTGAAGCTTTCTTT. This sequence encodes CASRPTGTTEAFF.

The V gene is TRBV28, the J gene TRBJ1-1, with TRBD1 as a possible D gene (5 bases). V lost 2 bases, J lost 5 bases, and 9 bases lay in between. There are 13 residues in the CDR3. Germline V gene lookup returns CDR1 MDHEN and CDR2 SYDVKM. As DNA, the CDR3 is TGTGCCAGCAGTTTAGGGGCAGGAACTGAAGCTTTCTTT. Protein sequence: CASSLGAGTEAFF. The full variable domain, its missing parts supplied by reference TRBV28 and TRBJ1-1, is DVKVTQSSRYLVKRTGEKVFLECVQDMDHENMFWYRQDPGLGLRLIYFSYDVKMKEKGDIPEGYSVSREKKERFSLILESASTNQTSMYLCASSLGAGTEAFFGQGTRLTVV.

J is TRBJ1-3 and V is TRBV7-2; D is possibly TRBD1 (6 bases). This CDR3 contains 17 residues. V was cut by 2 bases and J by 0 bases, with 14 bases left in between. CDR1 and CDR2 (germline): SGHTA, FQGNSA. This CDR3 is CASSLIAGALSGNTIYF. The CDR3 region has the DNA TGTGCCAGCAGCTTAATTGCGGGGGCCCTCTCTGGAAACACCATATATTTT. The variable domain in full, completed from reference TRBV7-2 and TRBJ1-3, reads GAGVSQSPSNKVTEKGKDVELRCDPISGHTALYWYRQSLGQGLEFLIYFQGNSAPDKSGLPSDRFSAERTGGSVSTLTIQRTQQEDSAVYLCASSLIAGALSGNTIYFGEGSWLTVV.

This clone was picked up a small number of times. This sequence joins TRBV30 and TRBJ1-1; no firm D call. The V and J ends lost 1 base and 0 bases respectively, with 18 bases between them. The CDR3 has 17 amino acids. Germline CDR1 reads GTSNPN; CDR2 reads SVGIG (reference sequence). The CDR3 region is CAWSGDSGPWMNTEAFF. Written as DNA, the CDR3 is TGTGCCTGGAGTGGCGACTCCGGTCCTTGGATGAACACTGAAGCTTTCTTT.

This chain joins TRBV19 and TRBJ1-2; TRBD1 might be the D (6 bases). Trimming shortened V by 5 bases and J by 1 base, and 11 bases separated the two germline ends. CDR3 length: 14 amino acids. Germline V lookup: CDR1 LNHDA, CDR2 SQIVND (reference sequence). The DNA for the CDR3 is TGTGCCAGTAGTTCCGGGGGCAATAACTATGGCTACACCTTC. Translating it yields CASSSGGNNYGYTF.

This clone was recorded once. The J gene is TRBJ2-2, the V gene TRBV13; perhaps TRBD2 as D (6 bases). Trimming cost V 3 bases and J 6 bases, with 11 bases left between them. CDR1 is PRHDT and CDR2 is FYEKMQ in the germline V gene (reference sequence). This CDR3 spans 14 amino acids. The chain's CDR3 is CASSFMGGPGELFF. The CDR3 region has the DNA TGTGCCAGCAGCTTCATGGGAGGCCCCGGGGAGCTGTTTTTT.

The chain links TRBV7-9 to TRBJ1-1; D is perhaps TRBD1 (6 bases). CDR1 is SEHNR and CDR2 is FQNEAQ in the germline V gene (reference sequence). This CDR3 is 16 amino acids long. V gave up 1 base and J gave up 5 bases, with 17 bases separating them. The CDR3 DNA reads as TGTGCCAGCAGCTTAGGTGGCGGACTGAGGGGGACTGAAGCTTTCTTT. Its protein is CASSLGGGLRGTEAFF.